One sample yielded the 29 T cell receptor beta chains listed below, sequenced in a study of CD8 T cells in Susac syndrome. The RNA input was roughly 0.45 to 1 ug, and it was reverse transcribed with random hexamers. Using its own MiXCR run on the immunoSEQ multiplex PCR reads, TCRdb lists one record per CDR3 protein. The table records some 120,000 distinct CDR3 sequences, over 85% of them present only once. Input material: CD8+ T cells from PBMCs. The receptor source for this set is a human donor with multiple sclerosis.

The chain combines TRBV18 with TRBJ2-1, with TRBD1 matching over 9 bases. V trimming: 6 bases; J trimming: 8 bases; junction bases outside the gene matches: 8. Germline assignment: CDR1 KGHSH and CDR2 LQKENI. This CDR3 spans 14 amino acids. CDR3: CASSPRDREDEQFF. CDR3 nucleotides: TGTGCCAGCTCCCCTCGGGACAGGGAAGATGAGCAGTTCTTC.

The J gene is TRBJ1-5, the V gene TRBV13; the D is unclear. The germline V and J ends were trimmed by 0 bases and 2 bases, with 8 bases remaining between them. The CDR3 runs to 15 residues. CDR1 PRHDT and CDR2 FYEKMQ come from the germline V gene (reference sequence). The CDR3 sequence is CASSLGIGGNQPQHF. CDR3 nucleotide sequence: TGTGCCAGCAGCTTAGGGATTGGCGGCAATCAGCCCCAGCATTTT.

The chain is built from TRBV29-1 and TRBJ2-1; 8 bases map to TRBD1. Trimming at V came to 3 bases and at J to 8 bases, leaving 12 bases not matched to a gene. Germline assignment: CDR1 SQVTM and CDR2 ANQGSEA. The CDR3 runs to 15 residues. In DNA, the CDR3 is TGCAGCGTTGAGAAGGGGACAGGAATTCTTGATGAGCAGTTCTTC. Translation gives CSVEKGTGILDEQFF.

CDR3 protein: CSAREERGGWEQFF. CDR3 bases: TGCAGTGCTAGAGAAGAGCGGGGGGGCTGGGAGCAGTTCTTC. The gene calls are TRBV20-1 and TRBJ2-1; 10 bases fit TRBD2. J was trimmed by 10 bases and V by 0 bases; bases with no gene match: 6. CDR1 is DFQATT, CDR2 SNEGSKA, per germline (reference sequence). The CDR3 has 14 residues.

CDR3 bases: TGCAGTGCCCATCATACCGCGGGGCCCCGTGGCGGGGAGCTGTTTTTT. Its translation is CSAHHTAGPRGGELFF. The chain recombines TRBV20-1 with TRBJ2-2; maybe TRBD2 (6 bases). This CDR3 spans 16 amino acids. Germline loops: CDR1 DFQATT, CDR2 SNEGSKA (reference sequence). Trimming pared 6 bases from V and 7 bases from J, leaving 24 bases between.

V gene TRBV13 combines with J gene TRBJ1-4; D remains unclear. The CDR3 sequence is 13 residues long. Germline V gene sequence: CDR1 PRHDT, CDR2 FYEKMQ (reference sequence). Trimming took 3 bases from V and 5 from J, leaving 7 bases between them. As DNA, the CDR3 is TGTGCCAGCAGCTTGAGAGGGAATGAAAAACTGTTTTTT. It is translated as CASSLRGNEKLFF.

The chain is built from TRBV28 and TRBJ2-5; either TRBD1 or TRBD2 may supply D (5 bases each). CDR3 size: 14 residues. From germline, CDR1 is MDHEN and CDR2 SYDVKM. Trimming cost V 5 bases and J 4 bases, with 14 bases left between them. CDR3 DNA sequence: TGTGCCAGCAGTCTGACAGAGGGCGGAGAGACCCAGTACTTC. It is translated as CASSLTEGGETQYF.

The J gene is TRBJ2-2, the V gene TRBV7-9; a weak D match, TRBD2 (6 bases). CDR3 size: 15 residues. V was shortened by 5 bases and J by 8 bases, with 18 bases between the two germline ends. The germline V gene encodes CDR1 SEHNR and CDR2 FQNEAQ (reference sequence). CDR3 sequence: CASSAPGLHGGELFF. CDR3 DNA sequence: TGTGCCAGCAGCGCCCCGGGACTCCACGGAGGGGAGCTGTTTTTT. The whole variable domain, filled in from reference TRBV7-9 and TRBJ2-2, reads DTGVSQNPRHKITKRGQNVTFRCDPISEHNRLYWYRQTLGQGPEFLTYFQNEAQLEKSRLLSDRFSAERPKGSFSTLEIQRTEQGDSAMYLCASSAPGLHGGELFFGEGSRLTVL.

The chain recombines TRBV28 with TRBJ1-1; maybe TRBD1 (5 bases). V was cut by 2 bases and J by 6 bases, with 10 bases left in between. The CDR3 extends over 13 amino acids. Per germline, CDR1 MDHEN and CDR2 SYDVKM. Here the CDR3 reads CASSLIGVAEAFF. DNA for the CDR3: TGTGCCAGCAGTTTAATAGGGGTGGCTGAAGCTTTCTTT.

The chain uses TRBV19 and TRBJ2-2; no reliable D call. The V gene lost 6 bases and the J gene lost 4 bases, with 18 bases spanning the gap. The CDR3 is 16 amino acids. CDR1 is LNHDA, CDR2 SQIVND, per germline (reference sequence). In DNA form, the CDR3 reads TGTGCCAGTAGAACAGTCAGGCCCCCTGGCACCGGGGAGCTGTTTTTT. It is translated as CASRTVRPPGTGELFF.

V is TRBV7-2 and J is TRBJ2-3; TRBD2 agrees at 12 bases. CDR3 size: 14 residues. Germline CDR1 reads SGHTA; CDR2 reads FQGNSA. Trimming at V came to 6 bases and at J to 6 bases, leaving 4 bases not matched to a gene. The CDR3 DNA is TGTGCCAGCAGTACCGGGACTAGCGGGGATACGCAGTATTTT. Protein product: CASSTGTSGDTQYF.

The chain recombines TRBV7-9 with TRBJ2-1; D gene uncertain. The germline CDR1 and CDR2 sequences are SEHNR and FQNEAQ (reference sequence). The CDR3 is made up of 15 amino acids. Between the trimmed V and J ends, which lost 5 bases and 2 bases, there was a span of 13 bases. CDR3 residues: CASSVTDVAYNEQFF. The DNA for the CDR3 is TGTGCCAGCAGCGTAACAGATGTTGCCTACAATGAGCAGTTCTTC. Complete variable domain (other parts from reference TRBV7-9 and TRBJ2-1): DTGVSQNPRHKITKRGQNVTFRCDPISEHNRLYWYRQTLGQGPEFLTYFQNEAQLEKSRLLSDRFSAERPKGSFSTLEIQRTEQGDSAMYLCASSVTDVAYNEQFFGPGTRLTVL.

The chain couples TRBV20-1 to TRBJ1-1; possibly TRBD1 for D (5 bases). CDR1 DFQATT and CDR2 SNEGSKA come from the germline V gene (reference sequence). The CDR3 consists of 12 residues. V lost 3 bases, J lost 4 bases, and 9 bases lay in between. This chain's CDR3 is CSARGRGTEAFF. CDR3 bases: TGCAGTGCTAGGGGGAGGGGCACTGAAGCTTTCTTT.

This clonotype came up once. The V gene is TRBV7-6, the J gene TRBJ2-7; 10 bases map to TRBD2. CDR3 length: 16 amino acids. CDR1 is SGHVS and CDR2 is FNYEAQ in the germline V gene. V gave up 0 bases and J gave up 0 bases; unmatched junction bases: 2. CDR3 sequence reads: CASSLALAGDSYEQYF. The DNA of the CDR3 is TGTGCCAGCAGCTTAGCCCTAGCGGGGGACTCCTACGAGCAGTACTTC.

The rearrangement joins TRBV9 to TRBJ1-1; 12 bases map to TRBD1. The length of the CDR3 is 17 residues. Trimming removed 0 bases from V and 1 base from J; junction bases left unmatched: 4. Germline V gives CDR1 SGDLS, CDR2 YYNGEE. CDR3 in DNA: TGTGCCAGCAGCGTAGAAGGGACAGGGGGCCAGAACACTGAAGCTTTCTTT. Amino acids: CASSVEGTGGQNTEAFF.

The V gene is TRBV13, the J gene TRBJ1-2, with D perhaps matching TRBD1 (6 bases). V gave up 4 bases and J gave up 8 bases, with 11 bases separating them. Germline V lookup: CDR1 PRHDT, CDR2 FYEKMQ (reference sequence). CDR3 size: 12 residues. DNA of the CDR3: TGTGCCAGCAGCTCCACAGGGTCCGGCTACACCTTC. As protein: CASSSTGSGYTF.

This rearrangement joins TRBV9 to TRBJ2-1; D is perhaps TRBD2 (7 bases). The CDR3 runs to 15 residues. From germline, CDR1 is SGDLS and CDR2 YYNGEE. Trimming removed 3 bases at V and 5 bases at J, with 15 bases between. The CDR3 bases are TGTGCCAGCAGCGCCCTCAGGGAGGGGGACAATGAGCAGTTCTTC. It yields the protein CASSALREGDNEQFF.

J is TRBJ2-1 and V is TRBV15; a possible D gene is TRBD2 (5 bases). This CDR3 is built from 13 residues. Germline V gene sequence: CDR1 LNHNV, CDR2 YYDKDF (reference sequence). V was shortened by 3 bases and J by 5 bases, with 8 bases between the two germline ends. The CDR3 spells CATSRERHNEQFF. CDR3 coding DNA: TGTGCCACCAGCAGGGAGCGGCACAATGAGCAGTTCTTC.

This clonotype was picked up one time. The chain couples TRBV7-4 to TRBJ1-1; D remains ambiguous. Trimming stripped 9 bases from V and 1 base from J, with 18 bases between. The CDR3 sequence is 15 residues long. Germline CDR1 reads SGHVT; CDR2 reads SQSDAQ. The CDR3 spells CARVPQLTENTEAFF. In DNA, the CDR3 is TGTGCCAGAGTACCTCAACTGACGGAGAACACTGAAGCTTTCTTT.

The chain couples TRBV5-1 to TRBJ2-5, with 8 bases fitting TRBD2. V gave up 0 bases and J gave up 1 base; unmatched junction bases: 8. Germline V gives CDR1 SGHRS, CDR2 YFSETQ. The length of the CDR3 is 17 residues. DNA of the CDR3: TGCGCCAGCAGCTTGGGTCCAGCGGGAGAGATCCAAGAGACCCAGTACTTC. Translation gives CASSLGPAGEIQETQYF. Full variable domain (missing parts from reference TRBV5-1 and TRBJ2-5): KAGVTQTPRYLIKTRGQQVTLSCSPISGHRSVSWYQQTPGQGLQFLFEYFSETQRNKGNFPGRFSGRQFSNSRSEMNVSTLELGDSALYLCASSLGPAGEIQETQYFGPGTRLLVL.

This clonotype was observed a few times. J is TRBJ2-7 and V is TRBV6-1; the match to TRBD2 covers 7 bases. This CDR3 has 15 residues. Germline V gives CDR1 MNHNS, CDR2 SASEGT. V lost 3 bases to trimming and J lost 5 bases; unmatched junction nucleotides: 10. This chain's CDR3 is CASSEFPAGYNEQYF. In DNA, the CDR3 is TGTGCCAGCAGTGAGTTTCCAGCGGGGTATAACGAGCAGTACTTC.

This chain uses TRBV30 with TRBJ2-1; D may be TRBD1 or TRBD2 (5 bases each). This CDR3 has 15 amino acids. The germline CDR1 and CDR2 sequences are GTSNPN and SVGIG (reference sequence). V was pared by 5 bases and J by 6 bases, with 20 bases between. In nucleotides, the CDR3 is TGTGCCTGGGGAACGATAGGTGGGGGTTTCAATGAGCAGTTCTTC. This sequence encodes CAWGTIGGGFNEQFF.

This clonotype appeared a single time. V usage is TRBV30 and J usage is TRBJ1-2; 7 bases line up with TRBD1. The CDR3 has 13 amino acids. Germline CDR1 and CDR2: GTSNPN and SVGIG (reference sequence). V lost 4 bases, J lost 4 bases, and 6 bases stayed unmatched. CDR3 bases: TGTGCCTGGACCGGGACAGCGACCTATGGCTACACCTTC. Its translation: CAWTGTATYGYTF.

The gene calls are TRBV3-1 and TRBJ1-2; 9 bases are a match to TRBD1. Germline CDR1 LGHDT, CDR2 YNNKEL (reference sequence). This CDR3 contains 14 residues. V lost 7 bases to trimming and J lost 5 bases; unmatched junction nucleotides: 8. CDR3 in DNA: TGTGCCAGCACCCTAACAGGGGGCAAGTATGGCTACACCTTC. This gives the protein CASTLTGGKYGYTF.

This rearrangement joins TRBV6-5 to TRBJ1-1, with D tentatively TRBD1 (5 bases). The length of the CDR3 is 13 residues. Germline CDR1 is MNHEY and CDR2 is SVGAGI. V dropped 5 bases and J dropped 7 bases, with 14 bases sitting between them. The CDR3 reads CASSIRQSDEAFF. The CDR3 bases are TGTGCCAGCAGTATCAGACAGAGCGATGAAGCTTTCTTT.

This clonotype appeared once. V is TRBV7-8 and J is TRBJ1-4; D might be TRBD1 (5 bases). The germline gives CDR1 SGHVS, CDR2 FQNEAQ. The CDR3 consists of 16 residues. Trimming took off 6 bases at V and 5 bases at J, with 19 bases between the two ends. CDR3 residues: CASSSKPGRLNEKLFF. The DNA of the CDR3 is TGTGCCAGCAGTTCGAAACCGGGACGGCTGAATGAAAAACTGTTTTTT.

This sequence joins TRBV12-3 or TRBV12-4 and TRBJ2-5, with a possible D match to TRBD2 (7 bases). V lost 6 bases and J lost 7, with 15 bases in between. The CDR3 has 13 amino acids. As DNA, the CDR3 is TGTGCCAGCAGCCTCGGGGGGCCCACGACCCAGTACTTC. Encoded protein: CASSLGGPTTQYF.

The genes are TRBV12-3 or TRBV12-4 and TRBJ2-2; D remains ambiguous. CDR3 length: 14 amino acids. V was clipped by 3 bases and J by 3 bases, with 8 bases between them. CDR3 loop: CASSLLVYTGELFF. The CDR3 region has the DNA TGTGCCAGCAGTTTGTTGGTCTACACCGGGGAGCTGTTTTTT.

The CDR3 DNA follows: TGTGCCAGCAGTAGGACAGTGAATCAGCCCCAGCATTTT. Translated: CASSRTVNQPQHF. The chain uses TRBV6-5 and TRBJ1-5, with D maybe TRBD1 (6 bases). The CDR3 extends over 13 amino acids. Germline CDR1 reads MNHEY; CDR2 reads SVGAGI. V gave up 5 bases and J gave up 4 bases, with 9 bases separating them.